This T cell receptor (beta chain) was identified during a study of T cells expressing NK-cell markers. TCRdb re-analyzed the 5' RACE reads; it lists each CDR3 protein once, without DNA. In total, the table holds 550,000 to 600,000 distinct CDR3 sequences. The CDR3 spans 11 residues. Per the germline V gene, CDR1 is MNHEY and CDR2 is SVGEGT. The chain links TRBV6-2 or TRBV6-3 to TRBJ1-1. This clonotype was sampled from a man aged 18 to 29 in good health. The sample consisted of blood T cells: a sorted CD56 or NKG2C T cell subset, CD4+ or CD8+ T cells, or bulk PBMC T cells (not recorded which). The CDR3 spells CASRGPTEAFF.